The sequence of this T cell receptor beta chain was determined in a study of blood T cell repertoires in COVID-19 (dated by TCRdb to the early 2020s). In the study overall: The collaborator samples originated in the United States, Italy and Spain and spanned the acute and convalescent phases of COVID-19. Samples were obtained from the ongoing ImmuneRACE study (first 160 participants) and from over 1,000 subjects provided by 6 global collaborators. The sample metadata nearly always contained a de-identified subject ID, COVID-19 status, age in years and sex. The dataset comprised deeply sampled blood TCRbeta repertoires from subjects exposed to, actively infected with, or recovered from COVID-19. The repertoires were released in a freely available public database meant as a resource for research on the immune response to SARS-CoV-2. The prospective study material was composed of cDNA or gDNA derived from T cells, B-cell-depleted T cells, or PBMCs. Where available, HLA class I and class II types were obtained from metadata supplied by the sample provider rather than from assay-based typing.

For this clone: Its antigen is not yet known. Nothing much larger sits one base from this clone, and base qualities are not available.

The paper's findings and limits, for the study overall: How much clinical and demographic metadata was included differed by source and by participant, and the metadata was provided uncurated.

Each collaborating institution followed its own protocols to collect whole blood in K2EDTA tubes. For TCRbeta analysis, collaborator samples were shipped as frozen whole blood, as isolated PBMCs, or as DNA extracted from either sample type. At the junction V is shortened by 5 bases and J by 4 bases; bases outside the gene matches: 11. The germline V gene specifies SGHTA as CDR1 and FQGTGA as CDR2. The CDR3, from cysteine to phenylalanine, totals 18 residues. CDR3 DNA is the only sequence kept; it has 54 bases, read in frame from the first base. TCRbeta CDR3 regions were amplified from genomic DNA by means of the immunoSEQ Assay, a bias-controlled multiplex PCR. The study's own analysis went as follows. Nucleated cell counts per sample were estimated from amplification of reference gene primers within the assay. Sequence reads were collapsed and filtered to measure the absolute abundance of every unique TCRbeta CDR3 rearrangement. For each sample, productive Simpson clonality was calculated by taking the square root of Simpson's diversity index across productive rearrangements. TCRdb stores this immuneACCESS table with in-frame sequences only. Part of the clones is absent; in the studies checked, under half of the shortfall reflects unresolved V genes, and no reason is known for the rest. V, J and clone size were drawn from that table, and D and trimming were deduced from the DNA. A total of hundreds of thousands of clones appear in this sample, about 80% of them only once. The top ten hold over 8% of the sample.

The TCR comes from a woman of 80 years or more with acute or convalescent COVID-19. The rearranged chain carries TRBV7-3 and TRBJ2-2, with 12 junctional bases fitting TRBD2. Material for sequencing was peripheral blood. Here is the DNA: TGTGCCAGCAGCCCAGGGCTAGCGGGGGGGCCGGGCACCGGGGAGCTGTTTTTT. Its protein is CASSPGLAGGPGTGELFF.